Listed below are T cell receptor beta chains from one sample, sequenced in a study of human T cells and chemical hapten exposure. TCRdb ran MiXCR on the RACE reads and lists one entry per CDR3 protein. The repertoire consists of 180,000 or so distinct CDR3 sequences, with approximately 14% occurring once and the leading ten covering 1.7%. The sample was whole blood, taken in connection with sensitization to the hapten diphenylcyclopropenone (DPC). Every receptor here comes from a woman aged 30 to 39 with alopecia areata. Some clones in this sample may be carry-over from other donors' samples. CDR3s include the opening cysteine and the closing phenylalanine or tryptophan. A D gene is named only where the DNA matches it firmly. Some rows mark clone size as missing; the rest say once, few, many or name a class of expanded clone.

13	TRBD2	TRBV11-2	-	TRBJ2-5	TGTGCCAGCAAGCGGGGGAACCAAGAGACCCAGTACTTC	CASKRGNQETQYF
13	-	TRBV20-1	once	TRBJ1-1	TGCAGTGCTGCCGACAGCATGAACACTGAAGCTTTCTTT	CSAADSMNTEAFF
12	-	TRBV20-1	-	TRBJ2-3	TGCAGTGCTAGTGGCCACCTTGATACGCAGTATTTT	CSASGHLDTQYF
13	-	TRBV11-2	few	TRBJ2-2	TGTGCCAGCAGCCCCTGGCAGACAGGCAAGCTGTTTTTT	CASSPWQTGKLFF
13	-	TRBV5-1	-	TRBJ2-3	TGCGCCAGCTGGGACCCTAGCACAGATACGCAGTATTTT	CASWDPSTDTQYF
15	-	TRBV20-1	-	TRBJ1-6	TGCAGTGCTAGAGAGGGGGTGGTAGTTAATTCACCCCTCCACTTT	CSAREGVVVNSPLHF
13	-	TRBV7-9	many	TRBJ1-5	TGTGCCAGCACCCCGGGAAGAAATCAGCCCCAGCATTTT	CASTPGRNQPQHF
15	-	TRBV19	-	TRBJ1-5	TGTGCCAGTACTTCTCGGGCCGCGGGCAATCAGCCCCAGCATTTT	CASTSRAAGNQPQHF
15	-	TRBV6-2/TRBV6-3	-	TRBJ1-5	TGTGCCAGCAGTTCCGCCCCCCCGAGGGATCAGCCCCAGCATTTT	CASSSAPPRDQPQHF
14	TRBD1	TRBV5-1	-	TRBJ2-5	TGCGCCAGCAGCCTGGACAGGACGGCAGAGACCCAGTACTTC	CASSLDRTAETQYF
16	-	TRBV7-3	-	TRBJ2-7	TGTGCCAGCAGCTTAACTGGGCAGGAACCCTCCTACGAGCAGTACTTC	CASSLTGQEPSYEQYF
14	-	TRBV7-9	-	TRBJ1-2	TGTGCCAGCAGCTTCGACGCAGTCGGCAGTGGCTACACCTTC	CASSFDAVGSGYTF
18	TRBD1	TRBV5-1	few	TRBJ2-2	TGCGCCAGCAGCTTGGGTGGACAGGGAGGTGGAGGCACCGGGGAGCTGTTTTTT	CASSLGGQGGGGTGELFF
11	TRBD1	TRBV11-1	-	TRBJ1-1	TGTGCCAGCAGTCCACAGGGGAAGGCTTTCTTT	CASSPQGKAFF
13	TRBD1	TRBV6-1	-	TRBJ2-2	TGTGCCGGGGGACAGGTGGACACCGGGGAGCTGTTTTTT	CAGGQVDTGELFF
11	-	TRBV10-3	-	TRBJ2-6	TGTGCCGTCGCTGGGGCCAACGTCCTGACTTTC	CAVAGANVLTF
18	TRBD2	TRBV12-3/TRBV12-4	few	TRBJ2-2	TGTGCCAGCAGTCCATACGCGAGACTAGCGGGAGGGCCCGGGGAGCTGTTTTTT	CASSPYARLAGGPGELFF
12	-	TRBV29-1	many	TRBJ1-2	TGCAGCGGGGGAGACAGAGACTATGGCTACACCTTC	CSGGDRDYGYTF
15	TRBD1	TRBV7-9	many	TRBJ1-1	TGTGCCAGCAGCTTAGAAAACGGTGACAGGGCAGAAGCTTTCTTT	CASSLENGDRAEAFF
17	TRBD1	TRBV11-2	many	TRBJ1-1	TGTGCCAGCAGCCCCAGACAGGGGAAGAGAGTGACCACTGAAGCTTTCTTT	CASSPRQGKRVTTEAFF
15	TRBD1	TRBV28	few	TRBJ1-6	TGTGCCAGCAGTTTAAGGGACAGGGACAATTCACCCCTCCACTTT	CASSLRDRDNSPLHF
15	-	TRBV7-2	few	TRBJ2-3	TGTGCCAGCAGCACCCGGCGGGGGCGCACAGATACGCAGTATTTT	CASSTRRGRTDTQYF
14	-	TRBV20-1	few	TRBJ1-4	TGCAGTGCCAGGCCCCCGGGGGCCGGTGAAAAACTGTTTTTT	CSARPPGAGEKLFF
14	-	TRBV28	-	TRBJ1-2	TGTGCCAGCAGGGGCAGGAGGCCTCGCGATGGCTACACCTTC	CASRGRRPRDGYTF
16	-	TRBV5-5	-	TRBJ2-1	TGTGCCAGCAGTTGGTCGACACTAGCTTCCTACAATGAGCAGTTCTTC	CASSWSTLASYNEQFF
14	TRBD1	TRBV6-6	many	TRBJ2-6	TGTGCCAGCAGTTACCAAGGACAGGGGGCATTCCTGACTTTC	CASSYQGQGAFLTF
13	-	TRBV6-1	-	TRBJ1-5	TGTGCCAGCAGCACAGGGAGGGGTCAGCCCCAGCATTTT	CASSTGRGQPQHF
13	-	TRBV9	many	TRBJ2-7	TGTGCCAGCAGATACCCAGGCTTCCACAGGGACCCCTTC	CASRYPGFHRDPF
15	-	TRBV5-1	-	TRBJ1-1	TGCGCCAGCAGCGCACTCGGACAGTTAGACACTGAAGCTTTCTTT	CASSALGQLDTEAFF
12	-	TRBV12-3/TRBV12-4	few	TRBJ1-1	TGTGCCAGCAGTTGGGGGAACACTGAAGCTTTCTTT	CASSWGNTEAFF
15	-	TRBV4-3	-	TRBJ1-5	TGCGCCAGCAGCCAAGAGCGGGACCTCAATCAGCCCCAGCATTTT	CASSQERDLNQPQHF
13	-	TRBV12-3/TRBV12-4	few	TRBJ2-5	TGTGCCAGCAGGGTTCACGGGTCAGAGACCCAGTACTTC	CASRVHGSETQYF